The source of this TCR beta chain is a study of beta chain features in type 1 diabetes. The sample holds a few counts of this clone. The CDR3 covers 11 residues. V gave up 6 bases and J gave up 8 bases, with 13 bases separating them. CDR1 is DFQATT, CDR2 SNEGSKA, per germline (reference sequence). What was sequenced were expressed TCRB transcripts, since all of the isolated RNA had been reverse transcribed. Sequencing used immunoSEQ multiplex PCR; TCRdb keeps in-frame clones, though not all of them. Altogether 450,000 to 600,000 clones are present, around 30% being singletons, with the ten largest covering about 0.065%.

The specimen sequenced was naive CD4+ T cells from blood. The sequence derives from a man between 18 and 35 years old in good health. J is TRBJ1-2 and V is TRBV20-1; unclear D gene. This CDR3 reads CSADLAWGYTF. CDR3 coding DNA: TGCAGTGCGGACTTGGCATGGGGCTACACCTTC.